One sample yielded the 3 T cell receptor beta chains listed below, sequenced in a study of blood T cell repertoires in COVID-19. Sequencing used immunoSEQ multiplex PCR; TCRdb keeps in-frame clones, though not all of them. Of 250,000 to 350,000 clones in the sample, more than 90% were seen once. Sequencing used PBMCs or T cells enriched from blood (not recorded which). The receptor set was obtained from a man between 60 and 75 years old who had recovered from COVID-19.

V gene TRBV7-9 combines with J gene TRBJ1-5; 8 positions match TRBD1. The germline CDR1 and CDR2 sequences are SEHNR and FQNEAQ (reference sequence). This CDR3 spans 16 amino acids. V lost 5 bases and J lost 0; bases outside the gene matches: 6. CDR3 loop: CASSQGTGDSNQPQHF. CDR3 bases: TGTGCCAGCAGCCAGGGGACAGGTGATAGCAATCAGCCCCAGCATTTT.

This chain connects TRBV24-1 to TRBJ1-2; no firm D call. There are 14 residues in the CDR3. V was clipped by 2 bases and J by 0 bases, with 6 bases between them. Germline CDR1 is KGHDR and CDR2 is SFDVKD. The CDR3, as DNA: TGTGCCACCAGTGATTGGAGAACTAACTATGGCTACACCTTC. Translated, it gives CATSDWRTNYGYTF.

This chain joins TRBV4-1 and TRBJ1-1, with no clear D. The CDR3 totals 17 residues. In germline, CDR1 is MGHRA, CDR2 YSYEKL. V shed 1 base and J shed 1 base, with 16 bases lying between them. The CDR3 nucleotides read TGCGCCAGCAGCCAAGTGACAAGAAGGTCCTCGAACACTGAAGCTTTCTTT. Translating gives CASSQVTRRSSNTEAFF.